This T cell receptor (beta chain) was sequenced in a study of blood T cell repertoires in COVID-19. Original handling: Counts of nucleated cells, estimated from reference gene primer amplification, were obtained. Method: immunoSEQ multiplex PCR; TCRdb's copy keeps in-frame clones and lacks some. D and trimming were read from the DNA, whereas the V and J calls and clone size are those reported in that table. This sample yields approximately 250,000 clones, of which 85% to 90% are seen a single time; approximately 5.3% belongs to the top ten. V was shortened by 7 bases and J by 0 bases, with 15 bases between the two germline ends. The CDR3 is 15 residues long. CDR1 and CDR2 (germline): SEHNR, FQNEAQ (reference sequence).

The chain is built from TRBV7-9 and TRBJ1-1; no firm D call. The sample comprised peripheral blood. The clonotype originates from a woman in her fifties or sixties with COVID-19, enrolled during active disease. DNA of the CDR3: TGTGCCAGCAACCCCTCGGAGACGGTGAACACTGAAGCTTTCTTT. Amino acids: CASNPSETVNTEAFF.